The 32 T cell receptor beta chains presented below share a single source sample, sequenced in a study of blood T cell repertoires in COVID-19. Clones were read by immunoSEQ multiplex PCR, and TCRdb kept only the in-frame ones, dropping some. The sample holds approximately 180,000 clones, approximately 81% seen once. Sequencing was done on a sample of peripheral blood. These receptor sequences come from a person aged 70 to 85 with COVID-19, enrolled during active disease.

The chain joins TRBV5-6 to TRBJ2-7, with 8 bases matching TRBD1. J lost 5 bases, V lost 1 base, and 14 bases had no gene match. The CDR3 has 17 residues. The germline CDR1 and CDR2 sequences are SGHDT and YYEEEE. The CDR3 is CASSLWPLGRGQDEQYF. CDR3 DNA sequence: TGTGCCAGCAGCTTGTGGCCGTTGGGCAGGGGGCAGGACGAGCAGTACTTC.

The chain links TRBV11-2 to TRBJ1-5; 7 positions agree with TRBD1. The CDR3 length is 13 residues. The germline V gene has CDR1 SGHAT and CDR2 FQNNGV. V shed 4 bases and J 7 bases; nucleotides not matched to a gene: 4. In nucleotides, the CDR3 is TGTGCCAGCAGCTCAGACAGGGTACAGCCCCAGCATTTT. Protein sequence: CASSSDRVQPQHF.

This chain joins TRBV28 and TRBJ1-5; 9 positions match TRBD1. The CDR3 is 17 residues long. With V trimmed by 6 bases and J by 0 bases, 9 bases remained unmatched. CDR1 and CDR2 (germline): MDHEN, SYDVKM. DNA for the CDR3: TGTGCCAGCAGGCCCGGGACAGGGCCATCTAGCAATCAGCCCCAGCATTTT. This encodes CASRPGTGPSSNQPQHF.

CDR3 loop: CASSSNRGPDIQYF. Written as DNA, the CDR3 is TGTGCCAGCAGCTCCAACAGGGGCCCGGACATTCAGTACTTC. This rearrangement joins TRBV7-2 to TRBJ2-4; TRBD1 aligns across 7 bases. CDR3 length: 14 amino acids. The V segment lost 4 bases and the J segment 8 bases; nucleotides outside the gene matches: 8. From germline, CDR1 is SGHTA and CDR2 FQGNSA.

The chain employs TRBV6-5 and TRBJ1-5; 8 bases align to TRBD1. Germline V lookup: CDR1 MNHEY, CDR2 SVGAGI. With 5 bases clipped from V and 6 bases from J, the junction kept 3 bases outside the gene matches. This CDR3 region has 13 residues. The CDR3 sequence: CASSPGGRQPQHF. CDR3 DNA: TGTGCCAGCAGTCCAGGGGGCCGTCAGCCCCAGCATTTT.

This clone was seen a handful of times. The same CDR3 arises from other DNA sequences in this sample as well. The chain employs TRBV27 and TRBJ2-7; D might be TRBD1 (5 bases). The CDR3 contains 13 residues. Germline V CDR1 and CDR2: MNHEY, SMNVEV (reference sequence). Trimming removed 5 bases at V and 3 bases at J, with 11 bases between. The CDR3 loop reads CASSPQVNYEQYF. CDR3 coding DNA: TGTGCCAGCAGTCCACAGGTAAACTACGAGCAGTACTTC.

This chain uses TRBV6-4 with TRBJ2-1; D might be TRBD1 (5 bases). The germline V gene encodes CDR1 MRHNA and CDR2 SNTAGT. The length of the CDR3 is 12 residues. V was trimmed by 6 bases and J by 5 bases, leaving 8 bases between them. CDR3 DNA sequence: TGTGCCAGCAGACAGGAAAACAATGAGCAGTTCTTC. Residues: CASRQENNEQFF.

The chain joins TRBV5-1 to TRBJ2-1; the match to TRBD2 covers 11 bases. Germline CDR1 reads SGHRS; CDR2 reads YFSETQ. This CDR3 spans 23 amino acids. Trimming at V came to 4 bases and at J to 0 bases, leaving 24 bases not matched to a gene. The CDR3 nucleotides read TGCGCCAGCAGCCTCACCGCTAGAGCAACTAGCGGGGGACCACTCAGCTCCTACAATGAGCAGTTCTTC. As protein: CASSLTARATSGGPLSSYNEQFF. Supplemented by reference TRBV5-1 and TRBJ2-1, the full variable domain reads KAGVTQTPRYLIKTRGQQVTLSCSPISGHRSVSWYQQTPGQGLQFLFEYFSETQRNKGNFPGRFSGRQFSNSRSEMNVSTLELGDSALYLCASSLTARATSGGPLSSYNEQFFGPGTRLTVL.

This CDR3 is CASSRLPVMTSTDTQYF. Here the CDR3 DNA reads TGTGCCAGCAGCCGTTTGCCTGTGATGACTAGCACAGATACGCAGTATTTT. The chain combines TRBV27 with TRBJ2-3, with D hard to call. Germline CDR1 MNHEY, CDR2 SMNVEV (reference sequence). CDR3 size: 17 residues. V lost 6 bases and J lost 0, with 19 bases in between.

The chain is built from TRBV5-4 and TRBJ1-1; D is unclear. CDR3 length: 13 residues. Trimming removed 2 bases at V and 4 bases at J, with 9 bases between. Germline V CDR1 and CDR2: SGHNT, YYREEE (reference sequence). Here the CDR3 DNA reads TGTGCCAGCAGCTTTCCAGGCGTCACTGAAGCTTTCTTT. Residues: CASSFPGVTEAFF.

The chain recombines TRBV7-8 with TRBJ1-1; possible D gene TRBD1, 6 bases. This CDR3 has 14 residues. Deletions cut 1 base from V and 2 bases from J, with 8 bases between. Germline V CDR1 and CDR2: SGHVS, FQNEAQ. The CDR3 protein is CASSLGTANTEAFF. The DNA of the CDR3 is TGTGCCAGCAGCTTAGGGACAGCTAACACTGAAGCTTTCTTT.

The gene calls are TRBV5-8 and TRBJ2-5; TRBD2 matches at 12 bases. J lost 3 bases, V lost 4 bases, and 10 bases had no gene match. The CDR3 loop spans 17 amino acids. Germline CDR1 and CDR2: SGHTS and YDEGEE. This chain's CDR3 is CASSTGLAGLEEETQYF. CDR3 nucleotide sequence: TGTGCCAGCAGCACGGGACTAGCGGGCTTGGAAGAAGAGACCCAGTACTTC. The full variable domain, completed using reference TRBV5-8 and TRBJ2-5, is EAGVTQSPTHLIKTRGQQATLRCSPISGHTSVYWYQQALGLGLQFLLWYDEGEERNRGNFPPRFSGRQFPNYSSELNVNALELEDSALYLCASSTGLAGLEEETQYFGPGTRLLVL.

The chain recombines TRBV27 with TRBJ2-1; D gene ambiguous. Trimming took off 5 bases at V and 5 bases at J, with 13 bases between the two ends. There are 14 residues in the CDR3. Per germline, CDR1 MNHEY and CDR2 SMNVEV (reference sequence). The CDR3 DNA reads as TGTGCCAGCAGTCCACTAAATACAAACAATGAGCAGTTCTTC. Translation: CASSPLNTNNEQFF.

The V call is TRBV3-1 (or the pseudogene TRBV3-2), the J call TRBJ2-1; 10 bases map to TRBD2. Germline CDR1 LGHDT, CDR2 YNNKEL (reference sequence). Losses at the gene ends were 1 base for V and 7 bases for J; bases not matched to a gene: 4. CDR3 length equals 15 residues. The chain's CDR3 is CASSQASGSKNEQFF. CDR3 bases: TGTGCCAGCAGCCAAGCTAGCGGGAGTAAGAATGAGCAGTTCTTC.

The CDR3 nucleotides are TGTGCCAGCAGTTACTCAACAGGTTACGAGCAGTACTTC. Its translation is CASSYSTGYEQYF. The genes are TRBV6-5 and TRBJ2-7, with D perhaps TRBD1 (5 bases). Germline loops: CDR1 MNHEY, CDR2 SVGAGI. Trimming took off 0 bases at V and 4 bases at J, with 7 bases between the two ends. The CDR3 covers 13 residues.

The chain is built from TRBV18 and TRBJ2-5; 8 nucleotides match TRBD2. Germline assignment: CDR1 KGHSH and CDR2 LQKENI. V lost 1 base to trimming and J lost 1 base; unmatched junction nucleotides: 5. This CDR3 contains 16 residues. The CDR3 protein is CASSPLSAGGQETQYF. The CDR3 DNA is TGTGCCAGCTCACCACTTTCTGCGGGGGGCCAAGAGACCCAGTACTTC.

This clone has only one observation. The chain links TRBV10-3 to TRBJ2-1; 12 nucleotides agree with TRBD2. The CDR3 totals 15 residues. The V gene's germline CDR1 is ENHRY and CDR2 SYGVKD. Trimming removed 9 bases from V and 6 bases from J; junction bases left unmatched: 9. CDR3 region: CAIRTSGTIGNEQFF. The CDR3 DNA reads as TGTGCCATAAGGACTAGCGGGACGATCGGCAATGAGCAGTTCTTC.

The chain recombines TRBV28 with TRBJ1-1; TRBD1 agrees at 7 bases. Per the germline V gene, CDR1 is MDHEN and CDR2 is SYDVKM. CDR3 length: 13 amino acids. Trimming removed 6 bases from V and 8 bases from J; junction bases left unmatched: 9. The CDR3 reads CASSPSGGTEAFF. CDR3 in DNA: TGTGCCAGCAGCCCCTCAGGGGGTACCGAAGCTTTCTTT. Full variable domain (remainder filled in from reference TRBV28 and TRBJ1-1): DVKVTQSSRYLVKRTGEKVFLECVQDMDHENMFWYRQDPGLGLRLIYFSYDVKMKEKGDIPEGYSVSREKKERFSLILESASTNQTSMYLCASSPSGGTEAFFGQGTRLTVV.

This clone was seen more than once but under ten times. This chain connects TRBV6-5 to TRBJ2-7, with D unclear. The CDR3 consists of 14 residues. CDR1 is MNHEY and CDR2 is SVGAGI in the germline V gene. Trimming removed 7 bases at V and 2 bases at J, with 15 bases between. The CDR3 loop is CASTPGESTYEQYF. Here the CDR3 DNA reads TGTGCCAGCACCCCCGGTGAAAGCACCTACGAGCAGTACTTC.

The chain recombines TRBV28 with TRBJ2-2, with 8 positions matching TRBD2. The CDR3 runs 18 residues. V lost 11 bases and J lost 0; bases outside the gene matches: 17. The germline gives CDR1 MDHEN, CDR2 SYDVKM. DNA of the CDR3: TGTGCCTGCGAGCCGGGACTAGGCGAGCCCCCGAACACCGGGGAGCTGTTTTTT. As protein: CACEPGLGEPPNTGELFF. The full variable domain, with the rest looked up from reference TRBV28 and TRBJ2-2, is DVKVTQSSRYLVKRTGEKVFLECVQDMDHENMFWYRQDPGLGLRLIYFSYDVKMKEKGDIPEGYSVSREKKERFSLILESASTNQTSMYLCACEPGLGEPPNTGELFFGEGSRLTVL.

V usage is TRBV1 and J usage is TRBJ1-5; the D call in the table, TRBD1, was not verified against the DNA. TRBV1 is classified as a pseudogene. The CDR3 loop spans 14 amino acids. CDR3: CTSSPLGQNQPQHF. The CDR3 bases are TGCACCAGCAGCCCCCTGGGACAGAATCAGCCCCAGCATTTT.

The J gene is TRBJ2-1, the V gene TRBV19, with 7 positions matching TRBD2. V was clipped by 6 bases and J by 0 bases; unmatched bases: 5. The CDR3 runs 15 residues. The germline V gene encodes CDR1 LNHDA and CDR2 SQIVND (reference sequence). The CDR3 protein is CASRRGGSSYNEQFF. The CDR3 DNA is TGTGCCAGTAGGCGCGGGGGTAGCTCCTACAATGAGCAGTTCTTC.

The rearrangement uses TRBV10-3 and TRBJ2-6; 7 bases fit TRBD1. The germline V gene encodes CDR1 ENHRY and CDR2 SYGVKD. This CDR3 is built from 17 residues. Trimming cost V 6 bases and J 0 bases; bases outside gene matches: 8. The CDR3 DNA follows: TGTGCCATCAGCGGACAGGCTCAGGGCTCTGGGGCCAACGTCCTGACTTTC. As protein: CAISGQAQGSGANVLTF.

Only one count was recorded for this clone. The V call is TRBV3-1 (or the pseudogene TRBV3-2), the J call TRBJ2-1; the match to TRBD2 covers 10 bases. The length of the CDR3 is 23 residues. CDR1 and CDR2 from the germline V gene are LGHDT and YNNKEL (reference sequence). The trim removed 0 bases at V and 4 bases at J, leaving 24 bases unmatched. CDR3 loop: CASSQDMGCLVGLAEGAYNEQFF. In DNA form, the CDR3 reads TGTGCCAGCAGCCAAGATATGGGGTGTCTTGTTGGACTAGCGGAGGGGGCTTACAATGAGCAGTTCTTC.

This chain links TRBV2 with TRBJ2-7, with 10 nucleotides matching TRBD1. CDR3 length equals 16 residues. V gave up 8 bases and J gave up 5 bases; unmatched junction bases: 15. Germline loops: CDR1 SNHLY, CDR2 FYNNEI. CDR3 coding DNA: TGTGCCAGCGCTACATCGGGGGGGGACAGGGGAGACGAGCAGTACTTC. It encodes CASATSGGDRGDEQYF.

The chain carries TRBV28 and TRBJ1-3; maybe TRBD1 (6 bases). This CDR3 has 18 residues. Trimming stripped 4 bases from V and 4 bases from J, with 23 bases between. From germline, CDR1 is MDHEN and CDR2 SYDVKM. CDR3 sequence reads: CASSSRLGGALSGNTIYF. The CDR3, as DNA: TGTGCCAGCAGTTCACGTTTGGGGGGGGCTCTATCAGGAAACACCATATATTTT.

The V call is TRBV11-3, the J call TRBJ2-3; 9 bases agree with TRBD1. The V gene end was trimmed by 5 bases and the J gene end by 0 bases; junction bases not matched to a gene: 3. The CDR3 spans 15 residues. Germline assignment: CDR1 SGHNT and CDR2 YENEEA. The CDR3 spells CASSPGQGSTDTQYF. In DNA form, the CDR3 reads TGTGCCAGCAGCCCCGGACAGGGGAGCACAGATACGCAGTATTTT.

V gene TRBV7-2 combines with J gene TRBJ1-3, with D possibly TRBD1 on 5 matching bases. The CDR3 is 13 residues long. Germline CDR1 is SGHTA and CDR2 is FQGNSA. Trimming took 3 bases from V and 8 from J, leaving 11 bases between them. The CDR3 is CASSLNSGYTIYF. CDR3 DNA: TGTGCCAGCAGCTTGAATTCAGGGTACACCATATATTTT.

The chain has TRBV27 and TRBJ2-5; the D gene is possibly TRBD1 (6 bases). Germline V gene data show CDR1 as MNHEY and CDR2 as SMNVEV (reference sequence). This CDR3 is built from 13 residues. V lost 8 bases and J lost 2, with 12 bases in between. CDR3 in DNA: TGTGCCAGCGGGTGGACAGTGCAAGAGACCCAGTACTTC. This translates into CASGWTVQETQYF.

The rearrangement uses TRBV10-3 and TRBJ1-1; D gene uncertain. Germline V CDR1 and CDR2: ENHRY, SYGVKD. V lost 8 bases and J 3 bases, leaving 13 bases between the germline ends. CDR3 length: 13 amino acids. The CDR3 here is CAILREGDTEAFF. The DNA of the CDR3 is TGTGCCATCTTGAGGGAAGGTGACACTGAAGCTTTCTTT.

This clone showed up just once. The CDR3 nucleotides read TGTGCCAGCAGCAATTCCGAGCGGGAGGGCCCAAAGCAGTTCTTC. This translates into CASSNSEREGPKQFF. The chain joins TRBV21-1 to TRBJ2-1; the table's D call, TRBD2, has no DNA check behind it. TRBV21-1 is classified as a pseudogene. The length of the CDR3 is 15 residues.

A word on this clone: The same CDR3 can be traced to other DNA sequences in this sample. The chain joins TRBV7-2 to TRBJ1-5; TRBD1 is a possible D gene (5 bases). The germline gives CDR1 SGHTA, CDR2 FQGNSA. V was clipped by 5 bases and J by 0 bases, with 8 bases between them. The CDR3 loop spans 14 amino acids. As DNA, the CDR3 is TGTGCCAGCAGCCAAGACAGTAGCAATCAGCCCCAGCATTTT. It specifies CASSQDSSNQPQHF.